This T cell receptor (beta chain) was profiled in a study of technical replicates of blood from a few donors. Germline values: CDR1 SGHNT, CDR2 YYREEE (reference sequence). V lost 2 bases to trimming and J lost 5 bases; unmatched junction nucleotides: 12. CDR3 length: 17 amino acids. The repertoire was sequenced with immunoSEQ multiplex PCR; TCRdb's copy has only in-frame clones and lacks some. The sample lists roughly 80,000 clones, over 95% occurring once. The specimen was T cells isolated from PBMCs. The receptor comes from a human donor in good health. V is TRBV5-4 and J is TRBJ2-2; the match to TRBD1 covers 7 bases. The CDR3 bases are TGTGCCAGCAGCTTATACCCTGGAAGGGGGCGGACCGGGGAGCTGTTTTTT. Amino acid sequence: CASSLYPGRGRTGELFF.